The clone carrying this TCR beta chain was detected many times. The data derive from a study of T cells after yellow fever vaccination. TCR cDNA, made by 5'RACE template switching, carried an added universal primer site and UMIs. TCRdb reprocessed the 5' RACE reads via MiXCR and lists one record per CDR3 protein. This repertoire shows roughly 26,000 distinct CDR3 sequences, under 7% found once; its top ten account for 12%. This CDR3 has 17 residues. Germline lookup yields CDR1 MNHNS and CDR2 SASEGT. With 6 bases clipped from V and 5 bases from J, the junction kept 8 bases outside the gene matches. General observations from the study: High-abundance clonotypes from the bulk population could contaminate FACS-sorted repertoires. Once the booster was given, most primary-vaccination clones reappeared, at 95% to 98% for CD4 and roughly 85% for CD8. Day 0 sorted memory subsets lacked detectable levels of almost all vaccine-responding clonotypes.

The TCR comes from a man under 40 who received the YFV17D yellow fever vaccine. This chain uses TRBV6-1 with TRBJ2-3; 16 nucleotides match TRBD2. The source material was PBMCs, either bulk or a sorted T-cell subset (CD4+, CD8+, memory, or dextramer-sorted; not recorded which), sampled 15 days after the yellow fever booster vaccination. The CDR3 loop reads CASSGTSGRALKDTQYF. DNA for the CDR3: TGTGCCAGCAGCGGGACTAGCGGGAGGGCCCTCAAAGATACGCAGTATTTT.